This TCR beta chain was profiled in a study of identical twins. The ends lost 5 bases at V and 3 bases at J; junction bases unmatched: 4. The germline V gene has CDR1 MNHEY and CDR2 SVGEGT. The CDR3 is made up of 13 amino acids. TCRdb re-analysed the 5' RACE reads in MiXCR, keeping a single row per CDR3 protein. The sample lists some 660,000 distinct CDR3 sequences, around 8.6% occurring once. The same data also contributed to another study, on yellow fever vaccine responses in identical twins.

The genes are TRBV6-2 or TRBV6-3 and TRBJ2-7, with 7 bases aligning to TRBD2. The sample taken for sequencing was PBMCs. The receptor was derived from a woman younger than 35 in good health. This CDR3 is CASSRAGDYEQYF. DNA for the CDR3: TGTGCCAGCAGTCGGGCGGGGGACTACGAGCAGTACTTC.